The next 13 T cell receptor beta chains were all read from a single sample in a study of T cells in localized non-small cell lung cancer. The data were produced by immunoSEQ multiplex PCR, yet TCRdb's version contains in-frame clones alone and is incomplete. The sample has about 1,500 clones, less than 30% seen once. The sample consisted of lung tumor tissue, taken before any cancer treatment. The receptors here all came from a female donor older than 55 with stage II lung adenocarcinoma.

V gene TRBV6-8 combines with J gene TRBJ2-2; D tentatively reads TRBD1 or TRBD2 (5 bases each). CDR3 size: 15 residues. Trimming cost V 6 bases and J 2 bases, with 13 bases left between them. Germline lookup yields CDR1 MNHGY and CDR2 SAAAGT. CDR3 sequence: CASSPGRTNTGELFF. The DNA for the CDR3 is TGTGCCAGCAGCCCGGGACGGACCAACACCGGGGAGCTGTTTTTT.

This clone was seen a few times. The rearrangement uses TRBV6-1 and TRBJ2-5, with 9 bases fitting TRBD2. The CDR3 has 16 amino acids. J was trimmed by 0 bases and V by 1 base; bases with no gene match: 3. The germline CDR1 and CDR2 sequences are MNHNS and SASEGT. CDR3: CASSEGLAVYQETQYF. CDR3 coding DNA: TGTGCCAGCAGTGAAGGACTAGCGGTGTACCAAGAGACCCAGTACTTC.

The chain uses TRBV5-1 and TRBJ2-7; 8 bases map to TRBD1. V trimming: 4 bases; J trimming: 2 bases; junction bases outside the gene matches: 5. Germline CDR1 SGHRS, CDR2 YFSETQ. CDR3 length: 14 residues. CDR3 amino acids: CASSPGQGPYEQYF. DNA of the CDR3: TGCGCCAGCAGCCCCGGACAGGGCCCCTACGAGCAGTACTTC.

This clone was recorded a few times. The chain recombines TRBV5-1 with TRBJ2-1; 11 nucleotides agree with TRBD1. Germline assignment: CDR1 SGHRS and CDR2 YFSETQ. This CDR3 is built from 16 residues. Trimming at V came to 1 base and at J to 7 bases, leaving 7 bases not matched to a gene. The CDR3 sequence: CASSLTDRGLGNEQFF. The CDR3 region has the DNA TGCGCCAGCAGCTTGACGGACAGGGGGCTCGGGAATGAGCAGTTCTTC.

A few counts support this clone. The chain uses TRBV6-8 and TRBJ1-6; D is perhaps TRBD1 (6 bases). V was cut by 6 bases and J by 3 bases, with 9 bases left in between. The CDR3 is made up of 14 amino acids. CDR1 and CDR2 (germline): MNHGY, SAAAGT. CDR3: CASRKDSYNSPLHF. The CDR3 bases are TGTGCCAGCAGGAAGGACAGCTATAATTCACCCCTCCACTTT.

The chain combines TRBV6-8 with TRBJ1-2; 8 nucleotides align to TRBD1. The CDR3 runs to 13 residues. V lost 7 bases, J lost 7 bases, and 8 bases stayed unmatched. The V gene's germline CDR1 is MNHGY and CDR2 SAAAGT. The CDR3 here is CASTPGQVIGYTF. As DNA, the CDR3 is TGTGCCAGCACCCCGGGACAGGTGATTGGCTACACCTTC.

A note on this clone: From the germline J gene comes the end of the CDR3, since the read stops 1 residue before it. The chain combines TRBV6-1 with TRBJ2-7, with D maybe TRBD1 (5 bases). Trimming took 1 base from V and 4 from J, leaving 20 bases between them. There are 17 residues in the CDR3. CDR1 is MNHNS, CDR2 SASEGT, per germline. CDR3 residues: CASSEGRGWQSSYEQYF. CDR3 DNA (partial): TGTGCCAGCAGTGAAGGTAGGGGATGGCAGTCTTCGTACGAGCAGTAC.

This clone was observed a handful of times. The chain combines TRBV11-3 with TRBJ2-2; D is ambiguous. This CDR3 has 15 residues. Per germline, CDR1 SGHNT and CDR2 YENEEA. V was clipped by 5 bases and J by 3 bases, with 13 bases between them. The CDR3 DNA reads TGTGCCAGCAGCCATACGTCTAGGGACACCGGGGAGCTGTTTTTT. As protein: CASSHTSRDTGELFF.

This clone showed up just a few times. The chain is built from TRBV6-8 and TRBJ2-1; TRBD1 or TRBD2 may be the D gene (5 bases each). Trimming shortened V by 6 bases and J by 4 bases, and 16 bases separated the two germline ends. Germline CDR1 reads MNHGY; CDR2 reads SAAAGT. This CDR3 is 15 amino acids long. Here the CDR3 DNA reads TGTGCCAGCAGCGAAAACCCGGGACCTTACAATGAGCAGTTCTTC. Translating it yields CASSENPGPYNEQFF.

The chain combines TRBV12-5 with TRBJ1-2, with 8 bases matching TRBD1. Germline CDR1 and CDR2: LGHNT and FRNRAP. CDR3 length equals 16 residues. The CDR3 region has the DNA TGTGCCAGCACACCGGGCCCGGACAGGGTATACTATGGCTACACCTTC. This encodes CASTPGPDRVYYGYTF.

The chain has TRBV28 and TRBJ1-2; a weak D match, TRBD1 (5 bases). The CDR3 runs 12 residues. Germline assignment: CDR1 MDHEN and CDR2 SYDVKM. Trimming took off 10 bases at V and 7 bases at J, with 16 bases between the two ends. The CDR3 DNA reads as TGTGCCACCTGGGGGGTTTACGGTGGCTACACCTTC. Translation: CATWGVYGGYTF.

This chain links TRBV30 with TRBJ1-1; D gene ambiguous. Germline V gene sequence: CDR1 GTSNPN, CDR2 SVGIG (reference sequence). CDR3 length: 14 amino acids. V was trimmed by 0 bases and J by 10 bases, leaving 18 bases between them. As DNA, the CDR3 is TGTGCCTGGAGTGTACTCGGCGGGCGGGAGGGAGCTTTCTTT. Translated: CAWSVLGGREGAFF.

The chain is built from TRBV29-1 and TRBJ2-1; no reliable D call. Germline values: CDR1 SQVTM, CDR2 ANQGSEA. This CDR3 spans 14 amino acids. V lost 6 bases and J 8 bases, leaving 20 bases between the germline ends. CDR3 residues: CSVRTTLSDYEQFF. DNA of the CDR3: TGCAGCGTCCGGACCACTCTATCCGACTATGAGCAGTTCTTC.